The 18 T cell receptor beta chains below were found in one sample sequenced in a study of response to subunit inactivated influenza vaccine. In TCRdb, the RT-PCR reads were re-called with MiXCR into one record per CDR3 protein. The sample has about 310,000 distinct CDR3 sequences; 21% are singletons. This specimen consisted of PBMCs from blood, obtained 21 months after vaccination. The receptors originated from a man aged 50 to 69 who received an inactivated influenza vaccine.

This clonotype has more than one count but fewer than ten. The chain employs TRBV19 and TRBJ2-1; tentative D call: TRBD2 (6 bases). Per the germline V gene, CDR1 is LNHDA and CDR2 is SQIVND (reference sequence). The CDR3 has 11 residues. Trimming cost V 10 bases and J 4 bases, with 8 bases left between them. CDR3 region: CATGVYNEQFF. In DNA, the CDR3 is TGTGCCACGGGGGTATACAATGAGCAGTTCTTC.

This clonotype was seen many times. This chain connects TRBV12-3 or TRBV12-4 to TRBJ1-6, with 8 bases matching TRBD1. This CDR3 spans 15 amino acids. After removal of 7 bases from V and 5 bases from J, the junction contained 7 bases not matched to a gene. The CDR3 reads CASTQTGGNNSPLHF. CDR3 DNA: TGTGCCAGCACCCAAACAGGGGGGAATAATTCACCCCTCCACTTT.

This clonotype occurred a few times. The chain is built from TRBV27 and TRBJ1-1; no definite D call. The germline CDR1 and CDR2 sequences are MNHEY and SMNVEV (reference sequence). V gave up 11 bases and J gave up 5 bases, with 12 bases separating them. The CDR3 runs to 11 residues. DNA of the CDR3: TGTGCCTCGGCGGGATGGACTGAAGCTTTCTTT. Protein: CASAGWTEAFF.

V and J are TRBV4-3 and TRBJ2-1; a possible D gene is TRBD2 (6 bases). V was trimmed by 0 bases and J by 9 bases, leaving 15 bases between them. Germline CDR1 and CDR2: LGHNA and YSLEER. This CDR3 is built from 15 residues. CDR3 nucleotides: TGCGCCAGCAGCCAAGAACGCCCACTAGCTCTTGAGCAGTTCTTC. Encoded protein: CASSQERPLALEQFF.

V gene TRBV4-3 combines with J gene TRBJ2-7; D is possibly TRBD1 (5 bases). The V end lost 1 base, the J end lost 2 bases, and 12 bases lay between the germline ends. The CDR3 contains 15 residues. The V gene's germline CDR1 is LGHNA and CDR2 YSLEER. The CDR3 DNA sequence: TGCGCCAGCAGCCAAGGAAAGGGGTTTACCTACGAGCAGTACTTC. This encodes CASSQGKGFTYEQYF.

CDR3 in DNA: TGTGCCAGCAGGGAGACTAGTCCTGCTAGCACAGATACGCAGTATTTT. It translates to CASRETSPASTDTQYF. The V call is TRBV12-3 or TRBV12-4, the J call TRBJ2-3; perhaps TRBD2 as D (6 bases). V was cut by 6 bases and J by 0 bases, with 16 bases left in between. This CDR3 has 16 amino acids.

CDR3 sequence: CSASPTTDTQYF. The CDR3 DNA follows: TGCAGTGCTAGCCCTACCACAGATACGCAGTATTTT. V usage is TRBV20-1 and J usage is TRBJ2-3; unclear D gene. From germline, CDR1 is DFQATT and CDR2 SNEGSKA (reference sequence). The V gene lost 3 bases and the J gene lost 2 bases, with 6 bases spanning the gap. The length of the CDR3 is 12 residues.

In this sample, this clonotype turned up many times. V gene TRBV12-3 or TRBV12-4 combines with J gene TRBJ1-5; TRBD1 might be the D (6 bases). The CDR3 loop spans 13 amino acids. Between the trimmed V and J ends, which lost 8 bases and 7 bases, there was a span of 15 bases. The CDR3 reads CASSKGVVQPQHF. As DNA, the CDR3 is TGTGCCAGCTCGAAGGGGGTTGTGCAGCCCCAGCATTTT.

This clonotype was observed a few times. This chain's CDR3 is CASSFDHSYNEQFF. CDR3 nucleotide sequence: TGCGCCAGCAGCTTCGACCACTCCTACAATGAGCAGTTCTTC. The chain carries TRBV5-1 and TRBJ2-1; D gene uncertain. The CDR3 loop spans 14 amino acids. Trimming left V 2 bases short and J 0 bases short, with 6 bases between. Germline values: CDR1 SGHRS, CDR2 YFSETQ.

This clonotype was observed a handful of times. The chain carries TRBV29-1 and TRBJ2-3, with TRBD1 identical over 7 bases. V lost 6 bases, J lost 2 bases, and 8 bases stayed unmatched. CDR3 length: 14 amino acids. CDR1 and CDR2 from the germline V gene are SQVTM and ANQGSEA. CDR3 nucleotide sequence: TGCAGCGTGGGGACAGCGGCGTACACAGATACGCAGTATTTT. Its translation is CSVGTAAYTDTQYF.

The J gene is TRBJ2-1, the V gene TRBV15; 12 nucleotides agree with TRBD2. Germline trimming cut 2 bases from V and 7 bases from J; bases unmatched to any gene: 6. CDR1 LNHNV and CDR2 YYDKDF come from the germline V gene (reference sequence). This CDR3 region has 16 residues. CDR3 in DNA: TGTGCCACCAGCAGACCGCTAGCGGGAGGGGTTAATGAGCAGTTCTTC. This translates into CATSRPLAGGVNEQFF.

CDR3 amino acids: CATSDLRLAGGTDTQYF. CDR3 bases: TGTGCCACCAGTGATTTGCGGCTAGCGGGAGGCACAGATACGCAGTATTTT. The chain joins TRBV24-1 to TRBJ2-3; 10 bases align to TRBD2. The CDR3 is made up of 17 amino acids. Germline V gives CDR1 KGHDR, CDR2 SFDVKD. V shed 0 bases, J shed 1 base, and the junction held 3 bases outside the gene matches.

The chain carries TRBV5-1 and TRBJ2-7; D not resolved. Deletions cut 0 bases from V and 0 bases from J, with 10 bases between. CDR1 is SGHRS and CDR2 is YFSETQ in the germline V gene. This CDR3 region has 15 residues. The CDR3 nucleotides read TGCGCCAGCAGCTTGGCCCCGGCGGCCTCCTACGAGCAGTACTTC. It encodes CASSLAPAASYEQYF.

This chain links TRBV7-2 with TRBJ1-6; unclear D gene. Germline V gives CDR1 SGHTA, CDR2 FQGNSA. CDR3 length: 15 amino acids. Trimming removed 2 bases at V and 10 bases at J, with 15 bases between. The CDR3 region is CASSLMEQFVSPLHF. The CDR3 DNA follows: TGTGCCAGCAGCTTAATGGAGCAGTTTGTATCACCCCTCCACTTT.

In this sample, this clonotype turned up a few times. CDR3 nucleotide sequence: TGTGCCAGCAGCGGGACAGGGGGCGAAACCACCGGGGAGCTGTTTTTT. Protein sequence: CASSGTGGETTGELFF. V and J are TRBV7-2 and TRBJ2-2; 12 nucleotides line up with TRBD1. This CDR3 region has 16 residues. V was pared by 5 bases and J by 4 bases, with 5 bases of the junction left unmatched. Germline V lookup: CDR1 SGHTA, CDR2 FQGNSA.

This clonotype occurred a few times. This chain uses TRBV12-3 or TRBV12-4 with TRBJ1-2, with 7 positions matching TRBD1. The CDR3 contains 15 residues. After removal of 7 bases from V and 1 base from J, the junction contained 9 bases not matched to a gene. In DNA form, the CDR3 reads TGTGCCAGCAAGGACGGGACAGAGCTTAACTATGGCTACACCTTC. Translation gives CASKDGTELNYGYTF.

This clonotype was detected once. V is TRBV3-1 and J is TRBJ2-1; TRBD2 agrees at 11 bases. Germline V gene sequence: CDR1 LGHDT, CDR2 YNNKEL (reference sequence). J was trimmed by 3 bases and V by 4 bases; bases with no gene match: 8. This CDR3 region has 17 residues. In nucleotides, the CDR3 is TGTGCCAGCAGCCCCTATAGCGGGGGGGAAAACTACAATGAGCAGTTCTTC. It translates to CASSPYSGGENYNEQFF.

This chain joins TRBV12-3 or TRBV12-4 and TRBJ2-3; 9 bases match TRBD1. The V gene end was trimmed by 4 bases and the J gene end by 0 bases; junction bases not matched to a gene: 5. This CDR3 has 16 amino acids. The CDR3 nucleotides read TGTGCCAGCAGTTCCGACAGGGGGACTAGCACAGATACGCAGTATTTT. This translates into CASSSDRGTSTDTQYF.